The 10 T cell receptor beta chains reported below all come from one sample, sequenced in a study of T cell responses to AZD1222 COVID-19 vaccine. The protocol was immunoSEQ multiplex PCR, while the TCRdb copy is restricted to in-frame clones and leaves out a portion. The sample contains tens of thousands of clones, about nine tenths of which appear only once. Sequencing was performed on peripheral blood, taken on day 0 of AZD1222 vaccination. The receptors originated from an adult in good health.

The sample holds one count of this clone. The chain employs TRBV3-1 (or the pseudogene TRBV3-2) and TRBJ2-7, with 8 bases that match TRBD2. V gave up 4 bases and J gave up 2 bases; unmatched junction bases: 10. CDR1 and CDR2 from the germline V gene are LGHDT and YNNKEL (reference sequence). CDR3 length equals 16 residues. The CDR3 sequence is CASSLAYSGITYEQYF. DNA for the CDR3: TGTGCCAGCAGCCTAGCCTATAGCGGGATCACCTACGAGCAGTACTTC.

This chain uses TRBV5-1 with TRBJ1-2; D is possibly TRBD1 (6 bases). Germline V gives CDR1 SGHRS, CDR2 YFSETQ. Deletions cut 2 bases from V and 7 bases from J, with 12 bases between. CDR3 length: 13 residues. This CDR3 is CASSFNREGGYTF. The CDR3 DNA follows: TGCGCCAGCAGCTTCAACAGGGAGGGTGGCTACACCTTC. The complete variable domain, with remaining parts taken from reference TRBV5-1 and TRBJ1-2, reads KAGVTQTPRYLIKTRGQQVTLSCSPISGHRSVSWYQQTPGQGLQFLFEYFSETQRNKGNFPGRFSGRQFSNSRSEMNVSTLELGDSALYLCASSFNREGGYTFGSGTRLTVV.

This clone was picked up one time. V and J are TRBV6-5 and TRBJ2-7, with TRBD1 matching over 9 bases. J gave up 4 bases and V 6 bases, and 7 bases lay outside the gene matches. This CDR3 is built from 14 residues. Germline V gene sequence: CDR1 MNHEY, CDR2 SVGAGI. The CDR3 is CASRTGTGIYEQYF. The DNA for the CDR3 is TGTGCCAGCAGGACCGGGACAGGGATATACGAGCAGTACTTC.

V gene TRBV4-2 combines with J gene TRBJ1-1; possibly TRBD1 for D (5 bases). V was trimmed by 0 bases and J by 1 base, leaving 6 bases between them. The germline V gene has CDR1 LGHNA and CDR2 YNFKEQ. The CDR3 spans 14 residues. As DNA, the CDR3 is TGTGCCAGCAGCCAAGATAGGGGGAACACTGAAGCTTTCTTT. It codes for CASSQDRGNTEAFF.

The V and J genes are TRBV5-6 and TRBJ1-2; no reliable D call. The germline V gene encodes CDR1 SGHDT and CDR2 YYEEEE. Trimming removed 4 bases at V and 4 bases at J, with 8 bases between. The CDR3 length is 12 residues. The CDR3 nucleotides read TGTGCCAGCAGCCCGGGTCTCTATGGCTACACCTTC. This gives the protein CASSPGLYGYTF.

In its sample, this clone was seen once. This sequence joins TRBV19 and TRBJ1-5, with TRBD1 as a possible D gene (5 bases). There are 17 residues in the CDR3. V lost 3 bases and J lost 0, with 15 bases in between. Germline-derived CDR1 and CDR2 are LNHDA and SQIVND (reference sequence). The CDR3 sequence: CASSMSGMTYSNQPQHF. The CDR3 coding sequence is TGTGCCAGTAGTATGTCAGGGATGACCTATAGCAATCAGCCCCAGCATTTT.

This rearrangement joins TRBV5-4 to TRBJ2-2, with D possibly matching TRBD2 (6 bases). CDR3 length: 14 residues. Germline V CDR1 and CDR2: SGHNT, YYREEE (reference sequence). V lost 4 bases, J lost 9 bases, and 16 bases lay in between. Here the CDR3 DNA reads TGTGCCAGCAGCCGATGGACCGGGAGCCGGGAGCTGTTTTTT. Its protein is CASSRWTGSRELFF.

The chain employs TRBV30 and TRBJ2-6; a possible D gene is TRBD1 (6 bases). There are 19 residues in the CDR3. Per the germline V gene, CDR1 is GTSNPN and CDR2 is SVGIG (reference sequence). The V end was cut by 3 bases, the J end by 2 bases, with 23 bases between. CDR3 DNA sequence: TGTGCCTGGAGCGGCTTTCCGGGACAATTAAACCCTGGGGCCAACGTCCTGACTTTC. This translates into CAWSGFPGQLNPGANVLTF.

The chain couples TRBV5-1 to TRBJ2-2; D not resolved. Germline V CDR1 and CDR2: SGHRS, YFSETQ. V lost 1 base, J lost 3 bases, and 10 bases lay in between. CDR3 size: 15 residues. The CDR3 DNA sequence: TGCGCCAGCAGCTTGCGAACACACGACACCGGGGAGCTGTTTTTT. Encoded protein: CASSLRTHDTGELFF.

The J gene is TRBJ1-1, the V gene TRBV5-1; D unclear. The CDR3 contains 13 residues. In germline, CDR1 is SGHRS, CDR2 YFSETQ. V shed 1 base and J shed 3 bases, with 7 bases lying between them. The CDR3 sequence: CASSLTDDTEAFF. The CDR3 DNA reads TGCGCCAGCAGCTTGACAGACGACACTGAAGCTTTCTTT.